The entry below gives a single TCR beta chain sequence along with its context. Self-reported history from a screening survey and questionnaire set each donor's cohort. Two negative PCRs, clearance, or symptom resolution were required of recovered Cohort 3 donors. This entry belongs to a study of blood T cell repertoires in COVID-19. This CDR3 comprises 17 residues. Germline V gene data show CDR1 as SGHRS and CDR2 as YFSETQ. Trimming removed 0 bases from V and 0 bases from J, with 12 bases in between. Original methodology: Amplification of reference gene primers was used by the study to estimate nucleated cell counts. Here immunoSEQ multiplex PCR was the method, and the copy in TCRdb shows in-frame clones only, minus some. The DNA was the basis for D and trimming; V, J and clone size are from that table. In the table there are 250,000 to 300,000 clones, 89% of which are singletons.

The sequence was collected from a woman aged 40 to 50 who had recovered from COVID-19. The sample was PBMCs or T cells enriched from blood (not recorded which). The chain couples TRBV5-1 to TRBJ1-4, with D possibly being TRBD1 (6 bases). The CDR3 sequence is CASSLDATGSTNEKLFF. The CDR3 DNA is TGCGCCAGCAGCTTGGACGCCACAGGGTCAACTAATGAAAAACTGTTTTTT.